This T cell receptor (beta chain) came from a study of cytomegalovirus exposure and HLA in healthy donors. Study findings and constraints: A later analysis found common viral pathogens apparently linked to several of the most significant clusters. A later analysis showed that HLA-associated TCR beta chains had undergone more clonal expansion than equally common others. A cluster of highly shared sequence variants was likely a sequencing artifact.

A word on this clone: Its antigen is unknown.

13 Jbeta primers and 60 Vbeta primers were used for the PCR. Libraries were prepared by immunoSEQ multiplex PCR; TCRdb keeps only in-frame clonotypes and omits some of them. The repertoire holds more than 50,000 clones, approximately 71% seen once, with 30% to 40% in the top ten. There were likely unrecorded immune exposures, though donors were nominally healthy when sampled. Germline V gene sequence: CDR1 MGHDK, CDR2 SYGVNS. The germline V and J ends were trimmed by 6 bases and 4 bases, with 10 bases remaining between them. This CDR3 has 12 amino acids. This clonotype was obtained from a man aged 40-49 years in good health and CMV-seropositive. Sequenced: PBMCs. The chain combines TRBV25-1 with TRBJ2-7; tentatively, D is TRBD1 (5 bases). Written as DNA, the CDR3 is TGTGCCAGCAGCGGGCAGGGTTACGAGCAGTACTTC. Amino acid sequence: CASSGQGYEQYF.